The 22 T cell receptor beta chains given below trace back to one sample, sequenced in a study of T-cell reconstitution after alpha-beta-depleted transplantation in children. The library targeted TCRbeta and was prepared with unique molecular identifiers. TCRdb redid the calling of the PCR reads with MiXCR, one entry per CDR3 protein. The sample carries around 600,000 distinct CDR3 sequences, approximately 22% recorded once. This specimen consisted of PBMCs, mostly from graft donor cells, obtained 360 days after TCRalphabeta/CD19-depleted stem cell transplant. Every receptor here comes from a boy younger than two who had a stem cell transplant for acute myeloid leukemia, so the T cells may come from the graft donor.

This clonotype was picked up many times. The chain has TRBV12-3 or TRBV12-4 and TRBJ2-2; 8 bases map to TRBD2. Trimming took 2 bases from V and 5 from J; bases not matched to a gene: 10. This CDR3 is built from 17 residues. The CDR3 DNA reads TGTGCCAGCAGTTTAATGCCGGGGGGGAAATCAACCGGGGAGCTGTTTTTT. Translating gives CASSLMPGGKSTGELFF.

This chain connects TRBV12-3 or TRBV12-4 to TRBJ2-7, with 8 bases that match TRBD2. With 5 bases clipped from V and 11 bases from J, the junction kept 5 bases outside the gene matches. This CDR3 spans 11 amino acids. The CDR3 is CASSSGGPEYV. The CDR3 region has the DNA TGTGCCAGCAGTAGCGGGGGCCCCGAGTACGTC.

The rearrangement uses TRBV12-3 or TRBV12-4 and TRBJ1-5; D is unresolved. The CDR3 has 15 residues. The V gene lost 3 bases and the J gene lost 0 bases, with 9 bases spanning the gap. DNA of the CDR3: TGTGCCAGCAGTTTTGACACCTATAGCAATCAGCCCCAGCATTTT. Protein sequence: CASSFDTYSNQPQHF.

This clonotype was observed a few times. The V and J genes are TRBV6-1 and TRBJ2-1; D is perhaps TRBD1 or TRBD2 (5 bases each). CDR1 is MNHNS and CDR2 is SASEGT in the germline V gene. V was clipped by 6 bases and J by 5 bases, with 14 bases between them. This CDR3 contains 14 residues. CDR3: CASRPGTSDNEQFF. The CDR3 DNA sequence: TGTGCCAGCAGACCCGGGACCTCAGACAATGAGCAGTTCTTC.

This clonotype came up many times. The V and J genes are TRBV28 and TRBJ2-5; D is undetermined. This CDR3 comprises 16 residues. Trimming pared 7 bases from V and 2 bases from J, leaving 20 bases between. Germline-derived CDR1 and CDR2 are MDHEN and SYDVKM. In DNA, the CDR3 is TGTGCCAGCACCTCGGCAGAATTCGAATATCAAGAGACCCAGTACTTC. Translating gives CASTSAEFEYQETQYF.

This chain uses TRBV7-2 with TRBJ2-1, with 12 bases aligning to TRBD2. This CDR3 contains 17 residues. The V segment lost 1 base and the J segment 7 bases; nucleotides outside the gene matches: 8. The germline V gene encodes CDR1 SGHTA and CDR2 FQGNSA. CDR3 sequence: CASSLVVTSGSGNEQFF. CDR3 nucleotide sequence: TGTGCCAGCAGCTTAGTGGTGACTAGCGGGAGTGGGAATGAGCAGTTCTTC.

The table lists this clonotype with a few counts. The chain links TRBV12-5 to TRBJ2-5; 8 bases agree with TRBD1. Germline V gene sequence: CDR1 LGHNT, CDR2 FRNRAP. J gave up 5 bases and V 1 base, and 6 bases lay outside the gene matches. The CDR3 is made up of 15 amino acids. The CDR3 nucleotides are TGTGCTAGTGGTTTGGGACGGACAGGGTGGGAGACCCAGTACTTC. Translating it yields CASGLGRTGWETQYF.

V gene TRBV20-1 combines with J gene TRBJ2-3; D tentatively reads TRBD1 or TRBD2 (5 bases each). The germline CDR1 and CDR2 sequences are DFQATT and SNEGSKA (reference sequence). The CDR3 covers 12 residues. In DNA form, the CDR3 reads TGCAGGACAGCGGAAATGACAGATACGCAGTATTTT. Amino acids: CRTAEMTDTQYF.

This clonotype appeared a few times. This chain joins TRBV12-3 or TRBV12-4 and TRBJ2-7; 7 bases are shared with TRBD2. J was trimmed by 6 bases and V by 5 bases; bases with no gene match: 16. This CDR3 comprises 16 residues. The CDR3 DNA sequence: TGTGCCAGCAGTCGGGGGTCCGGGACTAACGCCCCCGAGCAGTACGTC. Its translation: CASSRGSGTNAPEQYV.

In this sample, this clonotype turned up many times. The genes are TRBV28 and TRBJ2-4; D possibly corresponds to TRBD1 (6 bases). Germline CDR1 and CDR2: MDHEN and SYDVKM. There are 12 residues in the CDR3. V was shortened by 6 bases and J by 13 bases, with 16 bases between the two germline ends. CDR3 region: CASSQQGWGQYF. CDR3 sequence (DNA): TGTGCCAGCAGCCAACAGGGTTGGGGGCAGTACTTC.

A few counts support this clonotype. The chain combines TRBV4-3 with TRBJ2-5; D is uncertain. Germline CDR1 is LGHNA and CDR2 is YSLEER. Trimming removed 0 bases at V and 1 base at J, with 15 bases between. This CDR3 spans 17 amino acids. The CDR3 spells CASSQDVIGSFQETQYF. As DNA, the CDR3 is TGCGCCAGCAGCCAAGACGTCATCGGCAGCTTCCAAGAGACCCAGTACTTC.

This clonotype has more than one count but fewer than ten. This chain links TRBV20-1 with TRBJ2-7; 9 bases match TRBD1. The germline V gene encodes CDR1 DFQATT and CDR2 SNEGSKA (reference sequence). Trimming at V came to 6 bases and at J to 6 bases, leaving 6 bases not matched to a gene. The CDR3 runs to 12 residues. For the CDR3, the DNA is TGCAGTGCGGATACAGGGGGCCGCGAGCAGTACGTC. This encodes CSADTGGREQYV.

This clonotype was counted at least ten times. This chain joins TRBV20-1 and TRBJ1-1; D perhaps matches TRBD1 (6 bases). Between the trimmed V and J ends, which lost 3 bases and 5 bases, there was a span of 31 bases. Germline CDR1 reads DFQATT; CDR2 reads SNEGSKA (reference sequence). The CDR3 has 19 amino acids. CDR3 residues: CSASLIGGLLAPLRTEAFF. The DNA for the CDR3 is TGCAGTGCTAGTCTGATAGGGGGTTTACTTGCTCCCCTAAGGACTGAAGCTTTCTTT.

This clonotype came up many times. CDR3 DNA sequence: TGCAGCGTAGACTTTGGAGCTAGCGGGGACCTCACAGATACGCAGTATTTT. Its protein is CSVDFGASGDLTDTQYF. The rearrangement links TRBV29-1 to TRBJ2-3; 9 nucleotides match TRBD2. The CDR3 sequence is 17 residues long. V lost 6 bases and J lost 2; bases outside the gene matches: 15. The germline V gene encodes CDR1 SQVTM and CDR2 ANQGSEA.

This clonotype has more than one count but fewer than ten. The CDR3 DNA sequence: TGTGCCAGCAGTTTTTTCGTAGACGGAGGAACAGATACGCAGTATTTT. This gives the protein CASSFFVDGGTDTQYF. This chain joins TRBV12-3 or TRBV12-4 and TRBJ2-3; D might be TRBD2 (5 bases). The V and J ends lost 3 bases and 3 bases respectively, with 16 bases between them. This CDR3 contains 16 residues.

The V call is TRBV6-5, the J call TRBJ1-6; possibly TRBD1 for D (5 bases). Trimming took off 2 bases at V and 6 bases at J, with 8 bases between the two ends. CDR3 length: 14 amino acids. From germline, CDR1 is MNHEY and CDR2 SVGAGI. CDR3 in DNA: TGTGCCAGCAGTTACAGGGGACGTAATTCACCCCTCCACTTT. Translation gives CASSYRGRNSPLHF.

The V call is TRBV29-1, the J call TRBJ1-1; tentative D call: TRBD1 (5 bases). Trimming removed 6 bases at V and 4 bases at J, with 12 bases between. The germline CDR1 and CDR2 sequences are SQVTM and ANQGSEA. CDR3 size: 12 residues. Here the CDR3 reads CSVDGGGTEAFF. CDR3 bases: TGCAGCGTGGATGGGGGGGGCACTGAAGCTTTCTTT.

The rearrangement joins TRBV25-1 to TRBJ2-7, with D perhaps TRBD1 or TRBD2 (5 bases each). The CDR3 is 15 residues long. The V end lost 4 bases, the J end lost 0 bases, and 13 bases lay between the germline ends. Germline values: CDR1 MGHDK, CDR2 SYGVNS. The DNA of the CDR3 is TGTGCCAGCAGTGTGGGACCCCACGGCTCCTACGAGCAGTACGTC. Encoded protein: CASSVGPHGSYEQYV.

This clonotype appeared a few times. This chain connects TRBV7-9 to TRBJ2-3; weak D call: TRBD2 (5 bases). The ends were cut back, 3 bases at V and 8 bases at J, with 15 bases in the middle. Germline V gives CDR1 SEHNR, CDR2 FQNEAQ (reference sequence). The CDR3 extends over 14 amino acids. CDR3 amino acids: CASSFAGGRGTQYF. The CDR3 nucleotides are TGTGCCAGCAGCTTCGCCGGAGGCCGGGGTACGCAGTATTTT.

The J gene is TRBJ2-3, the V gene TRBV7-3; D is unclear. From germline, CDR1 is SGHTA and CDR2 FQGTGA. CDR3 size: 15 residues. With 6 bases removed from V and 3 bases from J, the gap between germline ends came to 16 bases. The CDR3 loop is CASSPGVVSTDTQYF. The CDR3, as DNA: TGTGCCAGCAGTCCTGGGGTAGTTTCGACAGATACGCAGTATTTT.

The chain couples TRBV5-4 to TRBJ1-1, with no clear D. Germline V CDR1 and CDR2: SGHNT, YYREEE (reference sequence). The CDR3 contains 13 residues. The V end was cut by 7 bases, the J end by 1 base, with 11 bases between. The CDR3 bases are TGTGCCAGCGGACTCGTGGGGAACACTGAAGCTTTCTTT. Translation: CASGLVGNTEAFF. The full variable domain, its missing parts supplied by reference TRBV5-4 and TRBJ1-1, is ETGVTQSPTHLIKTRGQQVTLRCSSQSGHNTVSWYQQALGQGPQFIFQYYREEENGRGNFPPRFSGLQFPNYSSELNVNALELDDSALYLCASGLVGNTEAFFGQGTRLTVV.

The chain couples TRBV7-2 to TRBJ1-1; D gene uncertain. Germline V gene lookup returns CDR1 SGHTA and CDR2 FQGNSA. V was trimmed by 3 bases and J by 1 base, leaving 12 bases between them. The CDR3 covers 15 residues. The CDR3 region has the DNA TGTGCCAGCAGCTTTACCCTACGGGGGAACACTGAAGCTTTCTTT. Residues: CASSFTLRGNTEAFF.